A selection of T cell receptor beta chains follows, all from one sample in a study of T cells in Graves' hyperthyroidism and ophthalmopathy. TCRdb re-called the multiplex PCR reads with MiXCR, one entry per CDR3 protein. The sample holds hundreds of thousands of distinct CDR3 sequences, 17% seen once. Sequencing was performed on blood. Receptors originate from a woman aged 18-35 years with Graves' ophthalmopathy. CDR3s include the opening cysteine and the closing phenylalanine or tryptophan. A D gene is named only where the DNA matches it firmly. Not all rows give a size; the values are once, few, many and, for expanded clones, a class.

d_gene: .
v_gene: TRBV20-1
abundance: many
j_gene: TRBJ1-2
CDR3aa: CSASERGTPYGYTF
CDR3nt: TGCAGTGCTAGCGAAAGGGGGACCCCGTATGGCTACACCTTC

d_gene: .
v_gene: TRBV28
abundance: few
j_gene: TRBJ2-5
CDR3aa: CASTLQGSQETQYF
CDR3nt: TGTGCCAGCACCCTGCAGGGTTCCCAAGAGACCCAGTACTTC

d_gene: .
v_gene: TRBV4-1
abundance: .
j_gene: TRBJ1-5
CDR3aa: CASSQVYPGNQPQHF
CDR3nt: TGCGCCAGCAGCCAAGTCTATCCGGGCAATCAGCCCCAGCATTTT

d_gene: .
v_gene: TRBV12-3/TRBV12-4
abundance: many
j_gene: TRBJ1-1
CDR3aa: CASSLPTGSITEAFF
CDR3nt: TGTGCCAGCAGTCTCCCAACAGGGTCGATAACTGAAGCTTTCTTT

d_gene: TRBD1
v_gene: TRBV11-1
abundance: few
j_gene: TRBJ1-1
CDR3aa: CASSLRQGWATEAFF
CDR3nt: TGTGCCAGCAGCTTAAGACAGGGTTGGGCGACTGAAGCTTTCTTT

d_gene: .
v_gene: TRBV11-3
abundance: many
j_gene: TRBJ1-1
CDR3aa: CASSIGRGNTEAFF
CDR3nt: TGTGCCAGCAGCATCGGACGGGGGAACACTGAAGCTTTCTTT

d_gene: TRBD1
v_gene: TRBV2
abundance: .
j_gene: TRBJ2-3
CDR3aa: CASSEEQGATDTQYF
CDR3nt: TGTGCCAGCAGTGAAGAACAGGGGGCCACAGATACGCAGTATTTT

d_gene: .
v_gene: TRBV7-2
abundance: many
j_gene: TRBJ2-7
CDR3aa: CASSPQGTYEQYF
CDR3nt: TGTGCCAGCAGCCCTCAGGGGACCTACGAGCAGTACTTC

d_gene: .
v_gene: TRBV7-9
abundance: .
j_gene: TRBJ2-2
CDR3aa: CASSYRESGTGELFF
CDR3nt: TGTGCCAGCAGCTACAGGGAGTCGGGCACCGGGGAGCTGTTTTTT

d_gene: TRBD2
v_gene: TRBV4-1
abundance: .
j_gene: TRBJ2-3
CDR3aa: CASSQGILAGGVADTQYF
CDR3nt: TGCGCCAGCAGCCAAGGTATTTTAGCGGGAGGAGTTGCAGATACGCAGTATTTT

d_gene: TRBD1
v_gene: TRBV28
abundance: many
j_gene: TRBJ1-2
CDR3aa: CASSSPADRGDYGYTF
CDR3nt: TGTGCCAGCAGTTCTCCGGCGGACAGGGGGGACTATGGCTACACCTTC

d_gene: TRBD1
v_gene: TRBV12-3/TRBV12-4
abundance: many
j_gene: TRBJ2-3
CDR3aa: CASSFWDSYTQYF
CDR3nt: TGTGCCAGCAGTTTCTGGGACAGCTATACGCAGTATTTT

d_gene: TRBD2
v_gene: TRBV3-1
abundance: .
j_gene: TRBJ2-1
CDR3aa: CASSQGGLAGVNEQLF
CDR3nt: TGTGCCAGCAGCCAAGGGGGACTAGCGGGAGTCAATGAGCAGCTCTTC

d_gene: TRBD2
v_gene: TRBV7-3
abundance: few
j_gene: TRBJ2-5
CDR3aa: CASSLTGGVMETQYF
CDR3nt: TGTGCCAGCAGCTTAACGGGGGGGGTAATGGAGACCCAGTACTTC

d_gene: TRBD1
v_gene: TRBV20-1
abundance: .
j_gene: TRBJ1-1
CDR3aa: CSAPMTGKNTEAFF
CDR3nt: TGCAGTGCCCCCATGACAGGGAAGAACACTGAAGCTTTCTTT

d_gene: .
v_gene: TRBV12-3/TRBV12-4
abundance: many
j_gene: TRBJ2-7
CDR3aa: CASSTGQEQYF
CDR3nt: TGTGCCAGCAGTACCGGACAAGAGCAGTACTTC

d_gene: .
v_gene: TRBV7-9
abundance: many
j_gene: TRBJ1-1
CDR3aa: CASRKGGLDTEAFF
CDR3nt: TGTGCCAGCAGAAAAGGGGGGTTGGACACTGAAGCTTTCTTT

d_gene: .
v_gene: TRBV5-1
abundance: few
j_gene: TRBJ2-7
CDR3aa: CASSFPTSSYEQYF
CDR3nt: TGCGCCAGCAGTTTCCCGACAAGCTCCTACGAGCAGTACTTC

d_gene: TRBD2
v_gene: TRBV19
abundance: few
j_gene: TRBJ2-1
CDR3aa: CASSISTSGYNEQFF
CDR3nt: TGTGCCAGTAGTATTTCGACTAGCGGGTACAATGAGCAGTTCTTC